This entry lists 2 T cell receptor beta chains sequenced from one sample in a study of neurological immune-mediated disorders. TCRdb analysed the 5' RACE reads with MiXCR anew, one entry per CDR3 protein. This sample has about 66,000 distinct CDR3 sequences; 3.5% to 5.5% occur once, and the top ten carry about 6.9%. The material sequenced was PBMCs. These receptors all come from a young man with multiple sclerosis.

The chain is built from TRBV10-2 and TRBJ1-5; 8 bases are a match to TRBD1. V was pared by 3 bases and J by 1 base, with 14 bases of the junction left unmatched. The CDR3 is 19 amino acids. CDR1 is WSHSY and CDR2 is SAAADI in the germline V gene. DNA of the CDR3: TGCGCCAGCAGTGATGACAGGGGTTTGCCGCGGGCGAGCAATCAGCCCCAGCATTTT. It codes for CASSDDRGLPRASNQPQHF.

This clonotype was detected ten times or more. In nucleotides, the CDR3 is TGCGCCAGCAGCTTGGCGGGGCCCGACACCGGGGAGCTGTTTTTT. Protein sequence: CASSLAGPDTGELFF. The chain employs TRBV5-1 and TRBJ2-2; D is possibly TRBD1 or TRBD2 (5 bases each). The germline gives CDR1 SGHRS, CDR2 YFSETQ. The CDR3 runs 15 residues. V was trimmed by 0 bases and J by 3 bases, leaving 9 bases between them.